The clone carrying this T cell receptor beta chain was seen more than once but under ten times. Its antigen is as yet unknown. This entry is derived from a study of response to subunit inactivated influenza vaccine. Study conclusions and caveats: Authors proposed each seasonal influenza vaccination draws in few new T cells.

CDR1 and CDR2 from the germline V gene are DFQATT and SNEGSKA (reference sequence). This CDR3 region has 16 residues. Trimming removed 5 bases from V and 1 base from J; junction bases left unmatched: 10. TCRdb reprocessed the RT-PCR reads with MiXCR, giving one entry per CDR3 protein. The table includes 610,000 or so distinct CDR3 sequences, 13% to 15% detected once. Material: PBMCs from blood, obtained approximately 13 days after vaccination. V usage is TRBV20-1 and J usage is TRBJ2-7; 11 bases are shared with TRBD2. The sequence derives from a man between 45 and 60 years old who received an inactivated influenza vaccine. CDR3 residues: CSAQGLADFFSYEQYF. As DNA, the CDR3 is TGCAGTGCTCAGGGACTAGCGGACTTTTTTTCCTACGAGCAGTACTTC.